Listed below are T cell receptor beta chains from one sample, sequenced in a study of blood T cell repertoires in COVID-19. Repertoires were generated with immunoSEQ multiplex PCR, while TCRdb's copy carries only in-frame clones and drops some. Of about 140,000 clones listed, approximately 90% are singletons. Sequencing was carried out using peripheral blood. The receptors here all came from a woman older than 75 with acute or convalescent COVID-19. The CDR3 runs from the conserved cysteine through the conserved F or W.

V	J	CDR3
TRBV6-5	TRBJ2-1	CASTPWQDGNEQFF
TRBV7-2	TRBJ1-6	CASSFQGTGGSPLHF
TRBV7-2	TRBJ2-2	CASSLLASPNTGELFF
TRBV3-1/TRBV3-2	TRBJ1-3	CASSRGLSSGNTIYF
TRBV5-1	TRBJ1-1	CASSRGQGAYWNTEAFF
TRBV29-1	TRBJ1-1	CSATGTSTEAFF
TRBV2	TRBJ1-6	CASSFGQVHNSPLHF
TRBV5-1	TRBJ2-3	CASSYGLAGGTDTQYF
TRBV18	TRBJ1-1	CASSPTGGEAEAFF
TRBV28	TRBJ1-2	CASSRDSYGYTF
TRBV30	TRBJ1-6	CAWSLSNSPLHF
TRBV5-1	TRBJ1-6	CASSFNGGSPLHF
TRBV4-2	TRBJ2-1	CASSHPNPAEQFF
TRBV6-5	TRBJ1-6	CASRSVGHLSPLHF
TRBV12-3/TRBV12-4	TRBJ1-5	CASSFLGGQPQHF
TRBV7-8	TRBJ1-5	CASSSPTGGSNQPQHF
TRBV7-3	TRBJ2-3	CASSLGLSTDTQYF
TRBV9	TRBJ1-2	CASSPNIDINYGYTF
TRBV3-1/TRBV3-2	TRBJ1-2	CASSQDKGVIYGYTF
TRBV30	TRBJ1-5	CAWSVLGGRQPQHF
TRBV28	TRBJ1-1	CASSFGGGSNTEAFF
TRBV5-1	TRBJ1-1	CASSLAGTGRFSEAFF
TRBV29-1	TRBJ2-5	CSVDPGIQETQYF
TRBV14	TRBJ1-1	CASSRVPDRLNTEAFF
TRBV6-5	TRBJ1-2	CASRELDYGYTF
TRBV2	TRBJ2-3	CASSDASGGPVTDTQYF
TRBV11-2	TRBJ2-7	CASSFRGGAPYEQYF
TRBV5-1	TRBJ2-3	CASSPGTSGGYTDTQYF
TRBV28	TRBJ2-2	CASGQYRGPGELFF
TRBV5-4	TRBJ2-5	CASSLGGLETQYF
TRBV12-3/TRBV12-4	TRBJ1-2	CASRSGPSYGYTF
TRBV30	TRBJ2-1	CAWSAGNGHEQFF
TRBV3-1/TRBV3-2	TRBJ2-7	CASSPSGGAPGQYF
TRBV3-1/TRBV3-2	TRBJ1-2	CASSPWDRGPRRGYTF
TRBV15	TRBJ2-3	CATSRATVKSWGPTDTQYF
TRBV18	TRBJ2-2	CASSPLAQMNTGELFF
TRBV7-8	TRBJ2-7	CASSSSYRGLPREQYF
TRBV10-3	TRBJ1-6	CAISLGQGSDSPLHF
TRBV27	TRBJ2-7	CASTSGRGPNEQYF
TRBV19	TRBJ2-7	CASSPGGLVYEQYF
TRBV19	TRBJ1-2	CASRQGGNYGYTF
TRBV6-5	TRBJ1-2	CASSYSPGGGDGYTF
TRBV29-1	TRBJ2-1	CSVEDGGRQGRFF
TRBV30	TRBJ1-1	CAWSQNRGLSTEAFF
TRBV9	TRBJ2-6	CASAGDSLSGANVLTF
TRBV9	TRBJ1-1	CASSVDISNTEAFF
TRBV19	TRBJ1-3	CASDSYGNTIYF
TRBV4-2	TRBJ2-2	CASSHGGLAGGVPGELFF
TRBV5-1	TRBJ2-2	CASSRGTGPGELFF
TRBV18	TRBJ1-1	CASSSQRMNTEAFF
TRBV5-1	TRBJ1-3	CASSPGAVPGNTIYF
TRBV19	TRBJ1-3	CASSLTGAGNTIYF
TRBV19	TRBJ1-6	CASRTSPVLNSPLHF
TRBV5-4	TRBJ1-6	CASSLGSGHNSPLHF